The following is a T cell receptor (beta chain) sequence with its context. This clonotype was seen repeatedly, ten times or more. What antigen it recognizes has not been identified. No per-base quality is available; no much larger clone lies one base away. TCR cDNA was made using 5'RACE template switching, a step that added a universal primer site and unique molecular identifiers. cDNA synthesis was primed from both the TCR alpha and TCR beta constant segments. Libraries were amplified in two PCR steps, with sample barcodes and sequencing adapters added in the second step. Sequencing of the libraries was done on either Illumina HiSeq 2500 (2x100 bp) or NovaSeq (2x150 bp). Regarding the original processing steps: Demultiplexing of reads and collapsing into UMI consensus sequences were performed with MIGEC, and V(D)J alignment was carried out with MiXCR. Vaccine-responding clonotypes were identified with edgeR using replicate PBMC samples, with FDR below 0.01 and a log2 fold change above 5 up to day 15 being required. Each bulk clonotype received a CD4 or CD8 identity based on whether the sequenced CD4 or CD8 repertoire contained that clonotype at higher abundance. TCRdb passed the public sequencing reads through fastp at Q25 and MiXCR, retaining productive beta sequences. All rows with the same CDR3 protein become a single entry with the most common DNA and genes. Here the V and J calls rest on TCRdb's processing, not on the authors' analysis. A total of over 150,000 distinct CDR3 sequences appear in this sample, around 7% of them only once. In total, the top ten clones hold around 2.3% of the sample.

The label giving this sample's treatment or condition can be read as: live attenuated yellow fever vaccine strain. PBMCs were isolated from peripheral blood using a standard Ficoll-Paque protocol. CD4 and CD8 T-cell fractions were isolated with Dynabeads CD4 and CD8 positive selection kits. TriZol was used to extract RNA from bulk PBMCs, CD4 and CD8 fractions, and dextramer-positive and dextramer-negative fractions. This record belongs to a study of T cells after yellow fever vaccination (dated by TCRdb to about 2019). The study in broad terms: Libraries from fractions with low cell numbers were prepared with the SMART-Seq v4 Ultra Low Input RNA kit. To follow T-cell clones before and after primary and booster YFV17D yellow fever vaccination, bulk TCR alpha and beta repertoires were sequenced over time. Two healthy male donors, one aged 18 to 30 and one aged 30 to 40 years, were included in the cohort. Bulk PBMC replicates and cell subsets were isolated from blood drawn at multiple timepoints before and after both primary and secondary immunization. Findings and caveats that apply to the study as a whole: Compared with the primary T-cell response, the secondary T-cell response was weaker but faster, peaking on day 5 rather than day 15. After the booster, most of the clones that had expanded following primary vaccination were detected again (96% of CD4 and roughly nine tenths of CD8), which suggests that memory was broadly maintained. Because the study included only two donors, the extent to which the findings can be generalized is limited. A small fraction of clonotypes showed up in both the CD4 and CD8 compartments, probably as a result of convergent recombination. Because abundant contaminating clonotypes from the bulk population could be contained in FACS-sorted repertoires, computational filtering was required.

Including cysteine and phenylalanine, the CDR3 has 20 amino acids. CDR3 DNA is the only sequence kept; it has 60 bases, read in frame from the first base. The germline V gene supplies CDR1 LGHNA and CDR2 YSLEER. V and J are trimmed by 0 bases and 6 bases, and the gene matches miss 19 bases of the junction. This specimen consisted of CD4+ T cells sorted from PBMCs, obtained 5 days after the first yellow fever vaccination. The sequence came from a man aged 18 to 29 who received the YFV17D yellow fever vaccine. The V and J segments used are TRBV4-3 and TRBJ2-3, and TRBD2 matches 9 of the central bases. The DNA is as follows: TGCGCCAGCAGCCAAGATAGGATTGGCGGGGGGGCTGGAGTAGGCGATACGCAGTATTTT. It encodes CASSQDRIGGGAGVGDTQYF.